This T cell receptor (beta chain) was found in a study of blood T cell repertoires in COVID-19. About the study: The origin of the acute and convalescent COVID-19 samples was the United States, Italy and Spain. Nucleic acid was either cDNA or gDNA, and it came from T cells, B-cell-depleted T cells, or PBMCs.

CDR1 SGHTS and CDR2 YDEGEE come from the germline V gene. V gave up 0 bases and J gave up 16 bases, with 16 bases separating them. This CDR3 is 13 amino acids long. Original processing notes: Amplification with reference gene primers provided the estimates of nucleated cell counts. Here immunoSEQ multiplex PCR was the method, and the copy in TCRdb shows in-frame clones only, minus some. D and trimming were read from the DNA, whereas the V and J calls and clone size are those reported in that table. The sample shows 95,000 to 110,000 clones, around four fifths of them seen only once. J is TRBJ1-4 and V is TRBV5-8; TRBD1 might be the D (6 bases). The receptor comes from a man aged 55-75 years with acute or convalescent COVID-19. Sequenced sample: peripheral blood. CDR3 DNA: TGTGCCAGCAGCTTGGAGGTTACAGGGAACCAGTTTTTT. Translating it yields CASSLEVTGNQFF.